One sample yielded the 30 T cell receptor beta chains listed below, sequenced in a study of CD4+ T cells in melanoma. Generated by immunoSEQ multiplex PCR, the TCRdb table keeps only in-frame clones and is missing some. The data show 7,500 to 9,500 clones, approximately 64% seen once. Sequencing was performed on cells from a culture (not recorded whether cultured in vitro). These receptors were obtained from a human donor with melanoma.

This clone has just a few counts. The rearrangement uses TRBV11-3 and TRBJ2-3, with TRBD2 matching over 14 bases. The germline gives CDR1 SGHNT, CDR2 YENEEA. V shed 5 bases and J 1 base; nucleotides not matched to a gene: 2. The CDR3 consists of 16 residues. CDR3 in DNA: TGTGCCAGCAGCCCGACTAGCGGGGGGGGCACAGATACGCAGTATTTT. Translating gives CASSPTSGGGTDTQYF.

The chain employs TRBV27 and TRBJ1-2, with D possibly being TRBD1 (6 bases). V was shortened by 2 bases and J by 11 bases, with 18 bases between the two germline ends. The germline V gene has CDR1 MNHEY and CDR2 SMNVEV (reference sequence). The CDR3 consists of 14 residues. The CDR3 sequence is CASSLKGGSFGYTF. The CDR3, as DNA: TGTGCCAGCAGTTTAAAAGGGGGGTCTTTTGGGTACACCTTC.

This sequence joins TRBV5-1 and TRBJ1-6; D may be TRBD1 (5 bases). This CDR3 has 14 amino acids. Germline assignment: CDR1 SGHRS and CDR2 YFSETQ. Trimming took 0 bases from V and 7 from J, leaving 8 bases between them. CDR3 nucleotide sequence: TGCGCCAGCAGCTTGGAATCAGGGAATTCACCCCTCCACTTT. Protein sequence: CASSLESGNSPLHF.

The chain combines TRBV4-2 with TRBJ1-1, with D possibly being TRBD1 (5 bases). Germline lookup yields CDR1 LGHNA and CDR2 YNFKEQ. V was pared by 4 bases and J by 11 bases, with 20 bases between. CDR3 length: 14 amino acids. The CDR3 region is CASSLQIGGGEAFF. In DNA, the CDR3 is TGTGCCAGCAGCCTCCAGATTGGTGGAGGGGAGGCTTTCTTT.

The gene calls are TRBV21-1 and TRBJ2-5; the table's D call, TRBD2, was not checked against the DNA. TRBV21-1 is tagged as a pseudogene. The CDR3 loop spans 16 amino acids. The CDR3 spells CASSKGLAETQETQYF. For the CDR3, the DNA is TGTGCCAGCAGCAAGGGACTAGCGGAGACGCAAGAGACCCAGTACTTC.

The rearrangement uses TRBV18 and TRBJ2-7, with D tentatively TRBD1 or TRBD2 (5 bases each). The CDR3 length is 15 residues. V shed 2 bases and J shed 0 bases, with 11 bases lying between them. From germline, CDR1 is KGHSH and CDR2 LQKENI. CDR3 sequence (DNA): TGTGCCAGCTCACCAAGGGCAGGGACCTCCTACGAGCAGTACTTC. Residues: CASSPRAGTSYEQYF.

V gene TRBV4-1 combines with J gene TRBJ1-5; TRBD1 agrees at 7 bases. CDR1 MGHRA and CDR2 YSYEKL come from the germline V gene. Trimming at V came to 3 bases and at J to 7 bases, leaving 12 bases not matched to a gene. The CDR3 extends over 16 amino acids. CDR3 DNA sequence: TGCGCCAGCAGCCAGGCCGTCGCAGGGGGGAACCAGCCCCAGCATTTT. This translates into CASSQAVAGGNQPQHF.

V gene TRBV25-1 combines with J gene TRBJ2-2, with 7 bases fitting TRBD1. V lost 4 bases, J lost 4 bases, and 9 bases stayed unmatched. This CDR3 spans 16 amino acids. Germline V gene data show CDR1 as MGHDK and CDR2 as SYGVNS. The CDR3 DNA follows: TGTGCCAGCAGTGCCGCGACAGGGTTGGGCACCGGGGAGCTGTTTTTT. It codes for CASSAATGLGTGELFF.

The rearrangement uses TRBV2 and TRBJ2-5; no clear D gene. V lost 4 bases and J lost 3, with 3 bases in between. The CDR3 spans 11 residues. Germline loops: CDR1 SNHLY, CDR2 FYNNEI. The CDR3 nucleotides are TGTGCCAGCAGTGCTGAAGAGACCCAGTACTTC. This gives the protein CASSAEETQYF.

This clone was seen a few times. The V call is TRBV7-9, the J call TRBJ2-1; TRBD1 agrees at 7 bases. Losses at the gene ends were 6 bases for V and 7 bases for J; bases not matched to a gene: 12. The germline V gene has CDR1 SEHNR and CDR2 FQNEAQ (reference sequence). This CDR3 has 15 amino acids. The CDR3 sequence: CASRPTGAIRNEQFF. CDR3 bases: TGTGCCAGCAGGCCTACAGGGGCTATTAGGAATGAGCAGTTCTTC.

The chain is built from TRBV5-5 and TRBJ1-3; D gene unclear. Germline-derived CDR1 and CDR2 are SGHKS and YYEKEE (reference sequence). The CDR3 runs 16 residues. Trimming took off 0 bases at V and 4 bases at J, with 14 bases between the two ends. The CDR3 region has the DNA TGTGCCAGCAGCTTGGAAGTACGGGGATCGGGAAACACCATATATTTT. The encoded protein is CASSLEVRGSGNTIYF.

This clone showed up just a few times. CDR3 DNA sequence: TGTGCCAGCAGCCGCGGACATAGCTCCTACGAGCAGTACTTC. It yields the protein CASSRGHSSYEQYF. J is TRBJ2-7 and V is TRBV7-9; maybe TRBD1 (5 bases). The V and J ends lost 5 bases and 0 bases respectively, with 11 bases between them. Germline-derived CDR1 and CDR2 are SEHNR and FQNEAQ (reference sequence). The CDR3 extends over 14 amino acids. Full variable domain (rest looked up from reference TRBV7-9 and TRBJ2-7): DTGVSQNPRHKITKRGQNVTFRCDPISEHNRLYWYRQTLGQGPEFLTYFQNEAQLEKSRLLSDRFSAERPKGSFSTLEIQRTEQGDSAMYLCASSRGHSSYEQYFGPGTRLTVT.

This clone has a handful of counts. The CDR3 DNA sequence: TGTGCCAGCAGCAACGCGGGTCGCAGCAATCAGCCCCAGCATTTT. Its translation is CASSNAGRSNQPQHF. V gene TRBV27 combines with J gene TRBJ1-5; D uncertain. This CDR3 has 15 residues. Trimming cost V 6 bases and J 1 base, with 13 bases left between them. Germline V gene data show CDR1 as MNHEY and CDR2 as SMNVEV (reference sequence).

V gene TRBV4-1 combines with J gene TRBJ2-2; perhaps D is TRBD1 or TRBD2 (6 bases each). The V end lost 3 bases, the J end lost 5 bases, and 22 bases lay between the germline ends. CDR1 and CDR2 from the germline V gene are MGHRA and YSYEKL. This CDR3 contains 18 residues. CDR3 sequence reads: CASSHLGGGQGKTGELFF. In DNA form, the CDR3 reads TGCGCCAGCAGCCACCTGGGGGGAGGCCAGGGGAAAACCGGGGAGCTGTTTTTT.

The chain employs TRBV7-9 and TRBJ1-1, with D possibly being TRBD1 (6 bases). V was cut by 1 base and J by 12 bases, with 15 bases left in between. Germline lookup yields CDR1 SEHNR and CDR2 FQNEAQ (reference sequence). CDR3 length equals 13 residues. The chain's CDR3 is CASSLVLGRGTFF. In DNA, the CDR3 is TGTGCCAGCAGCTTAGTATTGGGCAGGGGAACTTTCTTT.

The chain combines TRBV7-6 with TRBJ2-1; no definite D call. V shed 2 bases and J shed 2 bases, with 7 bases lying between them. Looked up from germline, CDR1 is SGHVS and CDR2 is FNYEAQ. CDR3 length: 14 residues. For the CDR3, the DNA is TGTGCCAGCAGCTTAAGTGGTCCCTACAATGAGCAGTTCTTC. Protein product: CASSLSGPYNEQFF.

V is TRBV6-5 and J is TRBJ1-1; 7 positions agree with TRBD1. Germline V gene sequence: CDR1 MNHEY, CDR2 SVGAGI. The CDR3 totals 13 residues. V was clipped by 7 bases and J by 6 bases; unmatched bases: 8. CDR3 sequence (DNA): TGTGCCAGCAAACTCGACAGGGAGGCTGAAGCTTTCTTT. Translation gives CASKLDREAEAFF.

This chain joins TRBV7-9 and TRBJ1-3; 7 nucleotides agree with TRBD1. The J segment lost 0 bases and the V segment lost 9 bases, leaving 5 bases of the junction unmatched. The germline gives CDR1 SEHNR, CDR2 FQNEAQ (reference sequence). The CDR3 is 14 residues long. DNA for the CDR3: TGTGCCAGGGGGGACAGCGGCTCTGGAAACACCATATATTTT. Encoded protein: CARGDSGSGNTIYF. Together with reference TRBV7-9 and TRBJ1-3, the CDR3 gives the full variable domain: DTGVSQNPRHKITKRGQNVTFRCDPISEHNRLYWYRQTLGQGPEFLTYFQNEAQLEKSRLLSDRFSAERPKGSFSTLEIQRTEQGDSAMYLCARGDSGSGNTIYFGEGSWLTVV.

This chain connects TRBV30 to TRBJ2-3, with a tentative D call TRBD2 (6 bases). The CDR3 runs 14 residues. Trimming removed 2 bases at V and 4 bases at J, with 13 bases between. Germline values: CDR1 GTSNPN, CDR2 SVGIG (reference sequence). The chain's CDR3 is CAWSLGRSPDTQYF. The CDR3 DNA reads as TGTGCCTGGAGTTTGGGGAGGTCCCCAGATACGCAGTATTTT. The whole variable domain, filled in from reference TRBV30 and TRBJ2-3, reads SQTIHQWPATLVQPVGSPLSLECTVEGTSNPNLYWYRQAAGRGLQLLFYSVGIGQISSEVPQNLSASRPQDRQFILSSKKLLLSDSGFYLCAWSLGRSPDTQYFGPGTRLTVL.

This clone is a singleton in its sample. The chain joins TRBV19 to TRBJ2-7, with D perhaps matching TRBD1 (6 bases). V was clipped by 8 bases and J by 2 bases, with 10 bases between them. Germline V CDR1 and CDR2: LNHDA, SQIVND (reference sequence). The CDR3 has 12 amino acids. Written as DNA, the CDR3 is TGTGCCAGTTCCGGACAGACCTACGAGCAGTACTTC. Its protein is CASSGQTYEQYF.

This chain joins TRBV6-1 and TRBJ1-5; D perhaps matches TRBD1 (5 bases). In germline, CDR1 is MNHNS, CDR2 SASEGT. Trimming pared 4 bases from V and 2 bases from J, leaving 15 bases between. This CDR3 is built from 16 residues. CDR3 in DNA: TGTGCCAGCAGTGTGAACTGGGGCGGTGGCAATCAGCCCCAGCATTTT. Amino acids: CASSVNWGGGNQPQHF.

This chain uses TRBV6-5 with TRBJ1-1; D call uncertain. The V and J ends lost 0 bases and 0 bases respectively, with 8 bases between them. CDR1 MNHEY and CDR2 SVGAGI come from the germline V gene. CDR3 length equals 15 residues. The CDR3 nucleotides are TGTGCCAGCAGTTACTCCAGGAATATGAACACTGAAGCTTTCTTT. This gives the protein CASSYSRNMNTEAFF.

The rearrangement joins TRBV5-8 to TRBJ2-5, with 11 nucleotides matching TRBD1. CDR1 is SGHTS, CDR2 YDEGEE, per germline. The CDR3 contains 15 residues. Trimming removed 4 bases from V and 5 bases from J; junction bases left unmatched: 7. The CDR3 loop reads CASSGFGQGAETQYF. CDR3 DNA: TGTGCCAGCAGCGGATTTGGACAGGGGGCGGAGACCCAGTACTTC.

This clone has just a few counts. The V call is TRBV11-2, the J call TRBJ2-7; TRBD1 matches 12 bases. Trimming at V came to 5 bases and at J to 5 bases, leaving 7 bases not matched to a gene. The CDR3 length is 15 residues. Germline lookup yields CDR1 SGHAT and CDR2 FQNNGV. CDR3 amino acids: CASSRRGQGANEQYF. As DNA, the CDR3 is TGTGCCAGCAGCCGCCGGGGACAGGGGGCAAACGAGCAGTACTTC.

J is TRBJ1-2 and V is TRBV9; no clear D gene. The V gene's germline CDR1 is SGDLS and CDR2 YYNGEE. Deletions cut 4 bases from V and 3 bases from J, with 16 bases between. The CDR3 is 15 amino acids. This CDR3 is CASSSRSFGDYGYTF. The CDR3 DNA reads TGTGCCAGCAGCTCGAGGTCTTTCGGGGACTATGGCTACACCTTC.

The V and J genes are TRBV18 and TRBJ1-1; D may be TRBD1 (5 bases). Germline V gene sequence: CDR1 KGHSH, CDR2 LQKENI. Trimming removed 0 bases from V and 6 bases from J, with 8 bases in between. The CDR3 has 13 residues. The CDR3 nucleotides read TGTGCCAGCTCACCACCGGGGCTCCCTGAAGCTTTCTTT. It encodes CASSPPGLPEAFF.

In this sample, this clone turned up once. This chain connects TRBV30 to TRBJ2-2; D remains ambiguous. Germline V gene data show CDR1 as GTSNPN and CDR2 as SVGIG (reference sequence). The V end was cut by 3 bases, the J end by 5 bases, with 13 bases between. The CDR3 totals 14 residues. CDR3 in DNA: TGTGCCTGGAGGGGTCGCACCAGGACCGGGGAGCTGTTTTTT. As protein: CAWRGRTRTGELFF.

This CDR3 reads CASSVTGEASPLHF. DNA of the CDR3: TGTGCCAGCAGCGTGACAGGGGAAGCCTCACCCCTCCACTTT. The V call is TRBV4-2, the J call TRBJ1-6; 8 bases agree with TRBD1. This CDR3 is 14 amino acids long. V lost 5 bases, J lost 10 bases, and 7 bases stayed unmatched. Germline V gene lookup returns CDR1 LGHNA and CDR2 YNFKEQ.

This clone showed up just a few times. The chain carries TRBV4-2 and TRBJ1-6; 9 bases are shared with TRBD1. Trimming took 2 bases from V and 7 from J; bases not matched to a gene: 3. This CDR3 contains 15 residues. Germline V gene lookup returns CDR1 LGHNA and CDR2 YNFKEQ. The CDR3 is CASSQSGQGNSPLHF. The CDR3 DNA is TGTGCCAGCAGCCAATCGGGACAGGGCAATTCACCCCTCCACTTT.

V is TRBV12-5 and J is TRBJ2-1; D is perhaps TRBD2 (5 bases). Trimming removed 2 bases at V and 10 bases at J, with 9 bases between. Per germline, CDR1 LGHNT and CDR2 FRNRAP. The length of the CDR3 is 12 residues. The CDR3 nucleotides are TGTGCTAGTGGTTTGTTAAGGAGGGAGCAGTTCTTC. Its translation is CASGLLRREQFF.